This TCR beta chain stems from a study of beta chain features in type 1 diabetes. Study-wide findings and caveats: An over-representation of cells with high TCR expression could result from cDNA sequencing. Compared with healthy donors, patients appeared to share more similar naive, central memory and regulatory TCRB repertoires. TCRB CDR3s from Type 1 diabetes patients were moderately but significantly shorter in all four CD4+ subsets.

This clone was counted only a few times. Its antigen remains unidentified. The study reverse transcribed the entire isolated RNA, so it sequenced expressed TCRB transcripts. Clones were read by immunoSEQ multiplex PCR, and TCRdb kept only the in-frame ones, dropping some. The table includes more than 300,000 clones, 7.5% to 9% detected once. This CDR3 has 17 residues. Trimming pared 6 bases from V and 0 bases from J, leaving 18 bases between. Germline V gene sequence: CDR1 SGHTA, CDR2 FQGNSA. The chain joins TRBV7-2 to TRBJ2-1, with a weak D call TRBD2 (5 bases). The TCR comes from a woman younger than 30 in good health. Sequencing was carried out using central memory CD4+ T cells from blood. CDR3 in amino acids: CASSLVVASSSYNEQFF. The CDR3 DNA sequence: TGTGCCAGCAGTCTCGTAGTAGCGTCGAGCTCCTACAATGAGCAGTTCTTC. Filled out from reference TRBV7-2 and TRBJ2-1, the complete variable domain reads GAGVSQSPSNKVTEKGKDVELRCDPISGHTALYWYRQSLGQGLEFLIYFQGNSAPDKSGLPSDRFSAERTGGSVSTLTIQRTQQEDSAVYLCASSLVVASSSYNEQFFGPGTRLTVL.